This record concerns one T cell receptor (beta chain) sequence. The antigen is unknown. Germline values: CDR1 KGHSH, CDR2 LQKENI. V dropped 4 bases and J dropped 4 bases, with 13 bases sitting between them. The CDR3 covers 14 residues. This record comes from a study of identical twins. Carrying unique molecular identifiers, the cDNA also gained a universal primer site through template switching. One entry per CDR3 protein results from TCRdb running MiXCR on the 5' RACE reads. Among around 220,000 distinct CDR3 sequences, more than 9% were seen once, and the ten largest hold about 9%. Only healthy Caucasians were enrolled as donors. Regarding the study as a whole: There was an excess of low generation probability in the out-of-frame alpha sequences that twins shared. Excess sharing by twins proved weaker in beta out-of-frame sequences.

Input material: memory T cells sorted from blood. The sequence was collected from a man in his fifties or sixties in good health. The chain links TRBV18 to TRBJ1-2; tentatively, D is TRBD1 (5 bases). CDR3 DNA sequence: TGTGCCAGCTCACGTACAGGTCAATTCTATGGCTACACCTTC. It codes for CASSRTGQFYGYTF. Full variable domain (outside the CDR3, taken from reference TRBV18 and TRBJ1-2): NAGVMQNPRHLVRRRGQEARLRCSPMKGHSHVYWYRQLPEEGLKFMVYLQKENIIDESGMPKERFSAEFPKEGPSILRIQQVVRGDSAAYFCASSRTGQFYGYTFGSGTRLTVV.